The 31 T cell receptor beta chains presented below share a single source sample, sequenced in a study of molecular identifiers for immune sequencing clone quantification. TCRdb re-derived calls from the PCR reads in MiXCR, one entry per CDR3 protein. The sample lists approximately 680,000 distinct CDR3 sequences, about 25% occurring once. Sequences were obtained from naive CD8+ T cells from blood, with Jurkat cell RNA spiked in. Indicated subset: FACS-sorted CD8+CD4-CCR7+CD45RA+ naive T cells. The receptors originated from a human donor in good health. Some libraries in this study had Jurkat cell RNA spiked in.

There are many counts of this clonotype. The chain employs TRBV29-1 and TRBJ2-7; maybe TRBD2 (6 bases). Germline V CDR1 and CDR2: SQVTM, ANQGSEA. The CDR3 covers 13 residues. The V and J ends lost 4 bases and 0 bases respectively, with 10 bases between them. The CDR3 nucleotides read TGCAGCGTTGCTCGGGGGAGCTCCTACGAGCAGTACTTC. Residues: CSVARGSSYEQYF.

The table lists this clonotype with a count of one. The conserved closing phenylalanine or tryptophan is absent in this CDR3, likely reflecting a read error. The chain combines TRBV30 with TRBJ2-5, with unresolved D. The CDR3 loop spans 15 amino acids. Germline V gives CDR1 GTSNPN, CDR2 SVGIG (reference sequence). V was clipped by 0 bases and J by 1 base, with 12 bases between them. In nucleotides, the CDR3 is TGTGCCTGGAGTGTGTTCTCCGGAACCCAAGAGACCCAGTACTGC. Translating it yields CAWSVFSGTQETQYC.

In regard to this clonotype: A read error is possible here, since a much larger clone lies one base away. The conserved final phenylalanine or tryptophan is absent from the CDR3, which likely points to a read error. The V call is TRBV6-1, the J call TRBJ2-3, with 8 bases that match TRBD2. V lost 1 base to trimming and J lost 2 bases; unmatched junction nucleotides: 5. Per germline, CDR1 MNHNS and CDR2 SASEGT. The CDR3 sequence is 16 residues long. In DNA form, the CDR3 reads TGTGCCAGCAGTGAAGAGGCGGGGGGCTTCACAGATACGCAGTATTCT. Translating gives CASSEEAGGFTDTQYS.

This clonotype was detected a few times. This sequence joins TRBV6-5 and TRBJ1-2; TRBD1 is a possible D gene (5 bases). This CDR3 region has 13 residues. CDR1 is MNHEY, CDR2 SVGAGI, per germline. Between the trimmed V and J ends, which lost 6 bases and 3 bases, there was a span of 11 bases. CDR3 in DNA: TGTGCCAGCAGCCCGACAGCCGACTATGGCTACACCTTC. Its translation: CASSPTADYGYTF.

The chain recombines TRBV20-1 with TRBJ2-7, with 8 bases matching TRBD1. The J segment lost 1 base and the V segment lost 3 bases, leaving 5 bases of the junction unmatched. Germline V lookup: CDR1 DFQATT, CDR2 SNEGSKA (reference sequence). The CDR3 runs to 14 residues. CDR3 sequence reads: CSARETGVSYEQYF. CDR3 bases: TGCAGTGCTAGGGAGACAGGGGTGTCCTACGAGCAGTACTTC.

At least ten counts were recorded for this clonotype. V usage is TRBV24-1 and J usage is TRBJ2-3; 7 positions agree with TRBD2. The CDR3 totals 13 residues. Trimming at V came to 5 bases and at J to 4 bases, leaving 2 bases not matched to a gene. Germline CDR1 reads KGHDR; CDR2 reads SFDVKD. The CDR3 DNA is TGTGCCACCAGTGGCGGGAGTGCAGATACGCAGTATTTT. Its protein is CATSGGSADTQYF.

This clonotype was detected a few times. A much larger clone is a single base away; this may be a read error. The gene calls are TRBV4-1 and TRBJ2-3; D is possibly TRBD1 (5 bases). The CDR3 is 17 amino acids. CDR1 is MGHRA and CDR2 is YSYEKL in the germline V gene. The CDR3 DNA reads TGCGCCAGCAGCCAAGAGGGGCGAGGCGGCTTCACATATACGCAGTATTTT. The encoded protein is CASSQEGRGGFTYTQYF.

This clonotype was detected ten times or more. The chain employs TRBV27 and TRBJ2-7; TRBD1 aligns across 10 bases. Germline values: CDR1 MNHEY, CDR2 SMNVEV (reference sequence). With 5 bases clipped from V and 4 bases from J, the junction kept 8 bases outside the gene matches. This CDR3 has 15 residues. The CDR3 sequence is CASSPGTGAGYEQYF. Written as DNA, the CDR3 is TGTGCCAGCAGTCCAGGGACAGGGGCGGGGTACGAGCAGTACTTC.

This clonotype was picked up many times. The chain carries TRBV5-6 and TRBJ2-5, with D perhaps TRBD2 (5 bases). V lost 4 bases to trimming and J lost 2 bases, with 15 bases between them. CDR1 SGHDT and CDR2 YYEEEE come from the germline V gene. CDR3 length equals 15 residues. The CDR3 reads CASSDYLFEQETQYF. In nucleotides, the CDR3 is TGTGCCAGCAGCGACTATCTATTTGAGCAAGAGACCCAGTACTTC.

As for this clonotype: A read error may be the cause here, since a much bigger clone is one base away. The CDR3 DNA sequence: TGTGCCAGCAGTATGGGGCCTAATAATGAAAAACTGTTTTTT. Its protein product is CASSMGPNNEKLFF. The rearrangement joins TRBV7-9 to TRBJ1-4, with a possible D match to TRBD1 (5 bases). Germline-derived CDR1 and CDR2 are SEHNR and FQNEAQ (reference sequence). This CDR3 contains 14 residues. Trimming stripped 6 bases from V and 4 bases from J, with 12 bases between. The full variable domain, with the rest looked up from reference TRBV7-9 and TRBJ1-4, is DTGVSQNPRHKITKRGQNVTFRCDPISEHNRLYWYRQTLGQGPEFLTYFQNEAQLEKSRLLSDRFSAERPKGSFSTLEIQRTEQGDSAMYLCASSMGPNNEKLFFGSGTQLSVL.

The sample holds a few counts of this clonotype. DNA of the CDR3: TGTGCCAGCAGCTCGGCGAGGGACACCTGGAGCTCCTACGAGCAGTACTTC. This sequence encodes CASSSARDTWSSYEQYF. V usage is TRBV7-9 and J usage is TRBJ2-7; tentatively, D is TRBD1 (6 bases). Germline lookup yields CDR1 SEHNR and CDR2 FQNEAQ (reference sequence). Trimming cost V 4 bases and J 0 bases, with 19 bases left between them. There are 17 residues in the CDR3.

The gene calls are TRBV7-4 and TRBJ2-1; D is perhaps TRBD2 (7 bases). The V gene lost 1 base and the J gene lost 9 bases, with 16 bases spanning the gap. The CDR3 runs to 15 residues. Germline CDR1 reads SGHVT; CDR2 reads SQSDAQ. The CDR3 DNA sequence: TGTGCCAGCAGCTTAGACTGGGGGGGCCTTGCTGAGCAGTTCTTC. Translated: CASSLDWGGLAEQFF. Variable domain in full (rest from reference TRBV7-4 and TRBJ2-1): GAGVSQSPRYKVAKRGRDVALRCDSISGHVTLYWYRQTLGQGSEVLTYSQSDAQRDKSGRPSGRFSAERPERSVSTLKIQRTEQGDSAVYLCASSLDWGGLAEQFFGPGTRLTVL.

This clonotype was seen ten or more times. This sequence joins TRBV29-1 and TRBJ2-7, with 7 bases fitting TRBD1. V shed 3 bases, J shed 1 base, and the junction held 9 bases outside the gene matches. This CDR3 spans 15 amino acids. Germline V gene sequence: CDR1 SQVTM, CDR2 ANQGSEA. CDR3 bases: TGCAGCGTTGACGTTGGGGACAGCCCTTCCTACGAGCAGTACTTC. Amino acids: CSVDVGDSPSYEQYF.

This clonotype was detected many times. The J gene is TRBJ1-1, the V gene TRBV29-1; no firm D call. CDR3 length: 13 amino acids. V lost 6 bases to trimming and J lost 0 bases, with 11 bases between them. Germline CDR1 and CDR2: SQVTM and ANQGSEA. The DNA of the CDR3 is TGCAGCGTAGTAGAGATAATGAACACTGAAGCTTTCTTT. It is translated as CSVVEIMNTEAFF.

Many counts were recorded for this clonotype. The chain joins TRBV7-9 to TRBJ1-5; TRBD1 agrees at 8 bases. Germline V CDR1 and CDR2: SEHNR, FQNEAQ (reference sequence). The CDR3 is made up of 14 amino acids. V lost 5 bases to trimming and J lost 7 bases; unmatched junction nucleotides: 7. The CDR3 loop reads CASSDGTGQQPQHF. DNA of the CDR3: TGTGCCAGCAGCGATGGGACAGGACAACAGCCCCAGCATTTT.

This clonotype was detected many times. The V call is TRBV25-1, the J call TRBJ1-4, with 7 bases matching TRBD1. The V gene's germline CDR1 is MGHDK and CDR2 SYGVNS. Trimming took 3 bases from V and 6 from J; bases not matched to a gene: 7. This CDR3 is 15 amino acids long. The CDR3 region is CASSDPQGEDEKLFF. CDR3 DNA sequence: TGTGCCAGCAGTGACCCTCAGGGGGAAGATGAAAAACTGTTTTTT.

This clonotype was recorded only once. Lacking the conserved final phenylalanine or tryptophan, this CDR3 likely reflects a read error. The chain has TRBV6-2 or TRBV6-3 and TRBJ2-7; 7 positions match TRBD2. The CDR3 totals 14 residues. Germline trimming cut 7 bases from V and 3 bases from J; bases unmatched to any gene: 9. CDR1 is MNHEY and CDR2 is SVGEGT in the germline V gene. This chain's CDR3 is CASTYAGDIYEQYS. The CDR3 bases are TGTGCCAGCACCTACGCGGGAGATATCTACGAGCAGTACTCC.

The sample holds a few counts of this clonotype. The chain joins TRBV19 to TRBJ2-7, with D hard to call. Germline values: CDR1 LNHDA, CDR2 SQIVND (reference sequence). The V and J ends lost 0 bases and 0 bases respectively, with 9 bases between them. The CDR3 is 15 residues long. The CDR3 reads CASSIDWGFSYEQYF. The CDR3 DNA is TGTGCCAGTAGTATAGATTGGGGATTCTCCTACGAGCAGTACTTC.

The V gene is TRBV4-1, the J gene TRBJ2-5; TRBD1 might be the D (6 bases). There are 17 residues in the CDR3. The V gene's germline CDR1 is MGHRA and CDR2 YSYEKL. V was clipped by 4 bases and J by 0 bases, with 18 bases between them. The CDR3 sequence: CASSPLGRGPYQETQYF. In DNA, the CDR3 is TGCGCCAGCAGCCCTTTGGGCAGGGGCCCCTACCAAGAGACCCAGTACTTC.

This clonotype was seen more than once but under ten times. V usage is TRBV11-2 and J usage is TRBJ1-1; 8 bases agree with TRBD1. V trimming: 4 bases; J trimming: 2 bases; junction bases outside the gene matches: 6. Germline V gives CDR1 SGHAT, CDR2 FQNNGV. CDR3 size: 15 residues. The CDR3: CASSSTGTGNTEAFF. The CDR3 region has the DNA TGTGCCAGCAGCTCAACCGGGACAGGCAACACTGAAGCTTTCTTT.

This sequence joins TRBV28 and TRBJ2-1; 8 bases fit TRBD2. Germline assignment: CDR1 MDHEN and CDR2 SYDVKM. Trimming took 4 bases from V and 12 from J; bases not matched to a gene: 14. This CDR3 has 15 residues. This CDR3 is CASSSRVAGFRAQFF. The CDR3 DNA sequence: TGTGCCAGCAGTTCAAGGGTAGCGGGGTTCAGAGCGCAGTTCTTC.

V usage is TRBV7-9 and J usage is TRBJ2-7, with TRBD1 as a possible D gene (5 bases). V was cut by 1 base and J by 2 bases, with 9 bases left in between. The CDR3 length is 14 residues. Germline values: CDR1 SEHNR, CDR2 FQNEAQ (reference sequence). CDR3 loop: CASSLGTLPYEQYF. CDR3 bases: TGTGCCAGCAGCTTAGGGACATTGCCCTACGAGCAGTACTTC.

This clonotype was seen only a few times. The V call is TRBV9, the J call TRBJ2-3; D may correspond to TRBD1 or TRBD2 (5 bases each). This CDR3 is built from 14 residues. Trimming shortened V by 0 bases and J by 1 base, and 6 bases separated the two germline ends. Germline values: CDR1 SGDLS, CDR2 YYNGEE. This chain's CDR3 is CASSVAGRTDTQYF. The CDR3 nucleotides read TGTGCCAGCAGCGTAGCGGGGCGCACAGATACGCAGTATTTT.

The chain combines TRBV27 with TRBJ2-4; TRBD1 matches 8 bases. CDR1 is MNHEY and CDR2 is SMNVEV in the germline V gene (reference sequence). The V and J ends lost 5 bases and 0 bases, in that order; junction bases with no gene match: 9. The CDR3 loop spans 17 amino acids. In DNA form, the CDR3 reads TGTGCCAGCAGTAAGACAGGGGATACGTTAGCCAAAAACATTCAGTACTTC. This codes for CASSKTGDTLAKNIQYF.

The V gene is TRBV9, the J gene TRBJ2-7; 7 positions match TRBD2. V shed 0 bases, J shed 4 bases, and the junction held 10 bases outside the gene matches. The CDR3 runs to 16 residues. Germline V lookup: CDR1 SGDLS, CDR2 YYNGEE. Written as DNA, the CDR3 is TGTGCCAGCAGCGTAGGCCCAACGGGAGGTGCGTACGAGCAGTACTTC. Encoded protein: CASSVGPTGGAYEQYF. Together with reference TRBV9 and TRBJ2-7, the CDR3 gives the full variable domain: DSGVTQTPKHLITATGQRVTLRCSPRSGDLSVYWYQQSLDQGLQFLIQYYNGEERAKGNILERFSAQQFPDLHSELNLSSLELGDSALYFCASSVGPTGGAYEQYFGPGTRLTVT.

At least ten counts were recorded for this clonotype. The J gene is TRBJ2-7, the V gene TRBV27; possible D gene TRBD2, 6 bases. The CDR3 spans 14 residues. Per the germline V gene, CDR1 is MNHEY and CDR2 is SMNVEV (reference sequence). V was cut by 5 bases and J by 4 bases, with 15 bases left in between. The CDR3 region is CASSPGPGGYEQYF. The DNA of the CDR3 is TGTGCCAGCAGTCCGGGGCCCGGGGGATACGAGCAGTACTTC.

The chain carries TRBV7-6 and TRBJ2-7; 8 bases align to TRBD1. The J segment lost 2 bases and the V segment lost 4 bases, leaving 7 bases of the junction unmatched. This CDR3 comprises 15 residues. CDR1 and CDR2 (germline): SGHVS, FNYEAQ. The CDR3 spells CASSSWDRSTYEQYF. CDR3 nucleotides: TGTGCCAGCAGCTCCTGGGACAGGAGCACCTACGAGCAGTACTTC.

This clonotype was recorded at least ten times. The gene calls are TRBV7-9 and TRBJ1-5, with a tentative D call TRBD1 (6 bases). The CDR3 covers 14 residues. The germline gives CDR1 SEHNR, CDR2 FQNEAQ (reference sequence). Trimming stripped 5 bases from V and 7 bases from J, with 15 bases between. The chain's CDR3 is CASSGATGQQPQHF. The CDR3 nucleotides are TGTGCCAGCAGCGGAGCGACAGGACAACAGCCCCAGCATTTT.

This clonotype was observed at least ten times. The rearrangement joins TRBV4-3 to TRBJ1-3; D uncertain. This CDR3 is 16 amino acids long. Germline V lookup: CDR1 LGHNA, CDR2 YSLEER. Trimming pared 0 bases from V and 0 bases from J, leaving 9 bases between. CDR3 coding DNA: TGCGCCAGCAGCCAAGACCCCCTCCTCTCTGGAAACACCATATATTTT. Its protein is CASSQDPLLSGNTIYF.

This clonotype was counted between two and nine times. CDR3 amino acids: CASSQIGTFTDTQYF. The DNA for the CDR3 is TGTGCCAGCAGCCAAATCGGTACATTCACAGATACGCAGTATTTT. V usage is TRBV7-9 and J usage is TRBJ2-3; no firm D call. Germline CDR1 is SEHNR and CDR2 is FQNEAQ (reference sequence). Trimming took off 5 bases at V and 2 bases at J, with 14 bases between the two ends. The CDR3 spans 15 residues.

Turning to this clonotype: The CDR3 does not close with the conserved phenylalanine or tryptophan, likely indicating a read error. The genes are TRBV9 and TRBJ2-3, with a weak D call TRBD1 (6 bases). V lost 4 bases to trimming and J lost 2 bases, with 17 bases between them. Germline CDR1 SGDLS, CDR2 YYNGEE. This CDR3 is 16 amino acids long. CDR3 sequence: CASSTSLDSHTDTQYS. The CDR3 DNA reads as TGTGCCAGCAGCACCAGCTTGGACAGCCACACAGATACGCAGTATTCT.